These 9 T cell receptor beta chains share one sample of origin, sequenced in a study of cytomegalovirus exposure and HLA in healthy donors (dated by TCRdb to about 2017). The library was made by the immunoSEQ multiplex PCR assay. For the multiplex PCR, a mixture combining 60 forward primers for TCR Vbeta segments and 13 reverse primers for TCR Jbeta segments was used. The table was pulled from immuneACCESS by TCRdb, which kept in-frame rearrangements only. Such tables lose some clones; where checked, under half of the loss comes from unresolved V genes, and the rest has no known cause. This sample is represented by 140,000 to 150,000 clones; about 76% of them were singletons. In total, the top ten clones hold roughly 4.3% of the sample. Sequenced sample: PBMCs. Every receptor here comes from a male donor in good health and CMV-seronegative.

DNA for the CDR3: TGCGCCAGCAGCAGCTTGTCCCTCTTCACTAGCCGTTCCTACAATGAGCAGTTCTTC. Amino acid sequence: CASSSLSLFTSRSYNEQFF. The V call is TRBV5-1, the J call TRBJ2-1; tentatively, D is TRBD2 (6 bases). Trimming took 4 bases from V and 1 from J, leaving 24 bases between them. The CDR3 totals 19 residues. Germline-derived CDR1 and CDR2 are SGHRS and YFSETQ. Supplemented by reference TRBV5-1 and TRBJ2-1, the full variable domain reads KAGVTQTPRYLIKTRGQQVTLSCSPISGHRSVSWYQQTPGQGLQFLFEYFSETQRNKGNFPGRFSGRQFSNSRSEMNVSTLELGDSALYLCASSSLSLFTSRSYNEQFFGPGTRLTVL.

The chain employs TRBV9 and TRBJ1-2; the match to TRBD1 covers 7 bases. The CDR3 has 14 amino acids. Germline assignment: CDR1 SGDLS and CDR2 YYNGEE. J was trimmed by 7 bases and V by 3 bases; bases with no gene match: 9. DNA of the CDR3: TGTGCCAGCAGCGAGGGCCGGGACAGTGGTGGCTACACCTTC. It codes for CASSEGRDSGGYTF.

The chain has TRBV27 and TRBJ2-7; D is possibly TRBD1 (6 bases). Germline-derived CDR1 and CDR2 are MNHEY and SMNVEV (reference sequence). There are 16 residues in the CDR3. Trimming pared 0 bases from V and 6 bases from J, leaving 18 bases between. The CDR3 sequence is CASSLSPTRTASEQYF. The CDR3, as DNA: TGTGCCAGCAGTTTATCCCCAACTAGGACAGCTAGCGAGCAGTACTTC.

The chain carries TRBV10-3 and TRBJ1-6; 7 bases fit TRBD1. The CDR3 is 13 amino acids. CDR1 is ENHRY, CDR2 SYGVKD, per germline. V dropped 7 bases and J dropped 8; count of bases not matched to a gene: 5. CDR3 nucleotides: TGTGCCATCAACGGACAGGTGGATTCACCCCTCCACTTT. Translating gives CAINGQVDSPLHF.

This clone was detected only once. The V gene is TRBV29-1, the J gene TRBJ1-2; a possible D gene is TRBD1 (5 bases). Trimming removed 5 bases from V and 1 base from J, with 17 bases in between. Per germline, CDR1 SQVTM and CDR2 ANQGSEA. The CDR3 has 15 amino acids. The CDR3 DNA reads as TGCAGCGTTCTGGCAGGGATGGGGAATAACTATGGCTACACCTTC. It codes for CSVLAGMGNNYGYTF.

The V call is TRBV5-1, the J call TRBJ2-1; 7 bases fit TRBD1. J lost 1 base, V lost 2 bases, and 3 bases had no gene match. This CDR3 has 15 residues. The germline V gene has CDR1 SGHRS and CDR2 YFSETQ. This chain's CDR3 is CASSFTTGSYNEQFF. CDR3 nucleotides: TGCGCCAGCAGCTTCACGACAGGGTCCTACAATGAGCAGTTCTTC.

This chain joins TRBV5-6 and TRBJ2-7, with a possible D match to TRBD1 (6 bases). The germline V gene encodes CDR1 SGHDT and CDR2 YYEEEE. V shed 4 bases and J shed 7 bases, with 12 bases lying between them. CDR3 length: 12 amino acids. This CDR3 is CASSTSRGEQYF. For the CDR3, the DNA is TGTGCCAGCAGCACATCTAGGGGGGAGCAGTACTTC.

The chain's CDR3 is CSVDGAGGRGELFF. In DNA, the CDR3 is TGCAGCGTTGATGGTGCAGGGGGCCGCGGGGAGCTGTTTTTT. The chain joins TRBV29-1 to TRBJ2-2, with TRBD1 matching over 8 bases. After removal of 3 bases from V and 7 bases from J, the junction contained 7 bases not matched to a gene. The CDR3 is made up of 14 amino acids. Germline CDR1 is SQVTM and CDR2 is ANQGSEA.

The DNA of the CDR3 is TGTGCCAGCAGCTTGGACAGGGAAGACTATGGCTACACCTTC. Translating it yields CASSLDREDYGYTF. The chain couples TRBV5-6 to TRBJ1-2; TRBD1 might be the D (6 bases). In germline, CDR1 is SGHDT, CDR2 YYEEEE. V was shortened by 0 bases and J by 3 bases, with 9 bases between the two germline ends. The CDR3 totals 14 residues.